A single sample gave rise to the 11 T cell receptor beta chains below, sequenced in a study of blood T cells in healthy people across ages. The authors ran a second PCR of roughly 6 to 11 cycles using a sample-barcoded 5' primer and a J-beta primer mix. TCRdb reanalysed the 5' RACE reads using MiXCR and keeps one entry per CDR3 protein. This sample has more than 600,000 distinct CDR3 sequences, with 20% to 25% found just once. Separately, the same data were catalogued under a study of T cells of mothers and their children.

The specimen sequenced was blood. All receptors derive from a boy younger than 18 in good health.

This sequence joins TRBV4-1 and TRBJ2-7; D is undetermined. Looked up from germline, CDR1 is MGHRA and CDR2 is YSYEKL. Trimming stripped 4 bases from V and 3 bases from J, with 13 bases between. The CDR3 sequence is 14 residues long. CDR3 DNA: TGCGCCAGCAGCCGTGACCCTGCAAGCTACGAGCAGTACTTC. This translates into CASSRDPASYEQYF.

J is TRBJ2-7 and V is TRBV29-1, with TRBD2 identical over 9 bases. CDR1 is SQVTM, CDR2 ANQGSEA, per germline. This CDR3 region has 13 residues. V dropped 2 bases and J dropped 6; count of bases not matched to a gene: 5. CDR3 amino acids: CSVERAGGTEQYF. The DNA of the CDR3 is TGCAGCGTTGAAAGAGCGGGAGGCACCGAGCAGTACTTC.

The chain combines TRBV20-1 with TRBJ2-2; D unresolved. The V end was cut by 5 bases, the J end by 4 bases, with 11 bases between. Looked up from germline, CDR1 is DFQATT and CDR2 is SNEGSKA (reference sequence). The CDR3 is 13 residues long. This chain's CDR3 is CSAVEFGTGELFF. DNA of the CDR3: TGCAGTGCTGTTGAGTTTGGCACCGGGGAGCTGTTTTTT.

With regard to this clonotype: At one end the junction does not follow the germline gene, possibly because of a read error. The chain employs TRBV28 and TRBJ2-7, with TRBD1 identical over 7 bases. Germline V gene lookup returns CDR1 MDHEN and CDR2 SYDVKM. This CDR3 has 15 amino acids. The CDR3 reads CASSRPGTDSYEQHF. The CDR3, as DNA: TGTGCCAGCAGTCGTCCCGGGACAGACTCCTACGAGCAGCACTTC.

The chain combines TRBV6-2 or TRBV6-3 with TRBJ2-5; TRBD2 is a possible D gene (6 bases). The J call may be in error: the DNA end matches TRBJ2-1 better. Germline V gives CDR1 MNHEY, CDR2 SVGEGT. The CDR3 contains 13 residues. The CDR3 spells CASGEVSGNEQFF. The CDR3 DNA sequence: TGTGCCAGCGGGGAGGTCAGTGGAAATGAGCAGTTCTTC.

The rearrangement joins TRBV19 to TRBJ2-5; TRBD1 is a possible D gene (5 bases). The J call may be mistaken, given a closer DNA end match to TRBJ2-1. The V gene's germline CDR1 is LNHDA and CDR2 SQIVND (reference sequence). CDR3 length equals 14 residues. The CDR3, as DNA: TGTGCCAGTAGTATACAGGGAAATTACAATGAGCAGTTCTTC. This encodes CASSIQGNYNEQFF.

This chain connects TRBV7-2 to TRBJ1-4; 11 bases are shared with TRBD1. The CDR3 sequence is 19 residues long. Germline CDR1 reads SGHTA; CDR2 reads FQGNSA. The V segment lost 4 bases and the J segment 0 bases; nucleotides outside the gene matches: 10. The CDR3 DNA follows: TGTGCCAGCAGCTGGACCGGGACAGGGGGTTCTGCAACTAATGAAAAACTGTTTTTT. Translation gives CASSWTGTGGSATNEKLFF. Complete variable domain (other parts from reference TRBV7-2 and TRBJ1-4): GAGVSQSPSNKVTEKGKDVELRCDPISGHTALYWYRQSLGQGLEFLIYFQGNSAPDKSGLPSDRFSAERTGGSVSTLTIQRTQQEDSAVYLCASSWTGTGGSATNEKLFFGSGTQLSVL.

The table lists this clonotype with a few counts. DNA for the CDR3: TGTGCCAGCAGCTCCCACCGGACTAGCGGGAGCGGTGAGACCCAGTACTTC. Amino acid sequence: CASSSHRTSGSGETQYF. The rearrangement links TRBV7-9 to TRBJ2-5; 13 positions agree with TRBD2. The J segment lost 5 bases and the V segment lost 4 bases, leaving 10 bases of the junction unmatched. Germline-derived CDR1 and CDR2 are SEHNR and FQNEAQ (reference sequence). The CDR3 loop spans 17 amino acids.

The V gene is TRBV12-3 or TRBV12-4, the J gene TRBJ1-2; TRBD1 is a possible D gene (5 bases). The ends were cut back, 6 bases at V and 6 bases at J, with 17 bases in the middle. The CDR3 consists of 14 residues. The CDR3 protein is CASSHPGGGDGYTF. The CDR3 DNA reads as TGTGCCAGCAGCCACCCCGGGGGAGGAGATGGCTACACCTTC.

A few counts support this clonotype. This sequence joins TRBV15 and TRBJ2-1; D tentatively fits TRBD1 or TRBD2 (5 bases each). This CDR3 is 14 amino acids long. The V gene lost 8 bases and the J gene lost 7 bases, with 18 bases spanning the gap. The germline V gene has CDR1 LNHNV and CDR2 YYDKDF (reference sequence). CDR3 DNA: TGTGCCACCGCGGCAGGGCTGGGGGTAAATGAGCAGTTCTTC. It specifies CATAAGLGVNEQFF. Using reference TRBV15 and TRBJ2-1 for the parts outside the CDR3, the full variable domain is DAMVIQNPRYQVTQFGKPVTLSCSQTLNHNVMYWYQQKSSQAPKLLFHYYDKDFNNEADTPDNFQSRRPNTSFCFLDIRSPGLGDTAMYLCATAAGLGVNEQFFGPGTRLTVL.

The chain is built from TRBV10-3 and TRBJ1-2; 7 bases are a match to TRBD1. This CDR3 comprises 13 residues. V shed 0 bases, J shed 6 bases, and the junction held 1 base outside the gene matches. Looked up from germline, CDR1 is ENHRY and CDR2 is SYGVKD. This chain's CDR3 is CAISESGQDGYTF. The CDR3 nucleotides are TGTGCCATCAGTGAGTCTGGACAGGATGGCTACACCTTC.